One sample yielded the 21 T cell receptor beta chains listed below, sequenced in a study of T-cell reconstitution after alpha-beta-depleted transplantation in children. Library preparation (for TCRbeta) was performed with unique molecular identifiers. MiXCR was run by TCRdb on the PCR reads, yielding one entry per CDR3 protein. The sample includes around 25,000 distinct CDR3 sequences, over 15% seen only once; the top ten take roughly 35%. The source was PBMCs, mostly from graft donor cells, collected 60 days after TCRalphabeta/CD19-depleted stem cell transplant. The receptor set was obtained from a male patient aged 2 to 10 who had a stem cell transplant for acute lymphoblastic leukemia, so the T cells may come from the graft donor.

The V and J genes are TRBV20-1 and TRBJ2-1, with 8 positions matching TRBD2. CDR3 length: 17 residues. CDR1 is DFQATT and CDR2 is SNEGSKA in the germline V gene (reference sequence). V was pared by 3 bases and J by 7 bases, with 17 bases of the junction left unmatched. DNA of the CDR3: TGCAGTGCTAGCGAGTCCCCTAGCGGGCCCCATCGGAATGAGCAGTTCTTC. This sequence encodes CSASESPSGPHRNEQFF.

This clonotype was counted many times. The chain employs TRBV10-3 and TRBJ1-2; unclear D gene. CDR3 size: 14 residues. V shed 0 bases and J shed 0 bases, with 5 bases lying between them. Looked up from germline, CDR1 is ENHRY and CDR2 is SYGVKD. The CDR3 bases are TGTGCCATCAGTGAGTCGACCGCTAACTATGGCTACACCTTC. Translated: CAISESTANYGYTF.

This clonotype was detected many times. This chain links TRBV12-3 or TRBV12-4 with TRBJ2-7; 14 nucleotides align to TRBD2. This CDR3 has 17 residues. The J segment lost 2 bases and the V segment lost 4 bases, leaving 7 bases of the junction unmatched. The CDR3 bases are TGTGCCAGCAGTTCAGCGGGACTAGCGGGGGCCGCCTACGAGCAGTACTTC. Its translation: CASSSAGLAGAAYEQYF.

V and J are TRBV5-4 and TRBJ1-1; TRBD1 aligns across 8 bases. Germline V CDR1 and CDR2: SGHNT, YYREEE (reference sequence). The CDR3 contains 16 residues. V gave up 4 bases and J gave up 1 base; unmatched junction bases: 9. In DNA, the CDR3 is TGTGCCAGCAGCCTTCCCAGGGGGCGGGAGAACACTGAAGCTTTCTTT. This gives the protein CASSLPRGRENTEAFF.

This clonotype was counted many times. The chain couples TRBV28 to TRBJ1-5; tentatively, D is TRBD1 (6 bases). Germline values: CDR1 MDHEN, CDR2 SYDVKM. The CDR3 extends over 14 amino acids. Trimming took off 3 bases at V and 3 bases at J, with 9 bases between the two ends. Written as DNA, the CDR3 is TGTGCCAGCAGTTTTGGACAGAACAATCAGCCCCAGCATTTT. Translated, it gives CASSFGQNNQPQHF.

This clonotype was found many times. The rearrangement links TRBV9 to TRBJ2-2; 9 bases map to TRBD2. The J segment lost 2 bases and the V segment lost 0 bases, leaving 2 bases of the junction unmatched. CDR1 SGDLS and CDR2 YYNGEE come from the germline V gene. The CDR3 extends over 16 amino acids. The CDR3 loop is CASSVASGANTGELFF. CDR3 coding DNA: TGTGCCAGCAGCGTAGCTAGCGGGGCAAACACCGGGGAGCTGTTTTTT. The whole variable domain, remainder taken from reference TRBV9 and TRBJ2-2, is DSGVTQTPKHLITATGQRVTLRCSPRSGDLSVYWYQQSLDQGLQFLIQYYNGEERAKGNILERFSAQQFPDLHSELNLSSLELGDSALYFCASSVASGANTGELFFGEGSRLTVL.

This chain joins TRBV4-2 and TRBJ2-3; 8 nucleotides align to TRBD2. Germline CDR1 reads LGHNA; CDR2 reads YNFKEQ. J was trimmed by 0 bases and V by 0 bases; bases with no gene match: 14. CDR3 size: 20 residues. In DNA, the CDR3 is TGTGCCAGCAGCCAAGATAACGGTGGGCGGGGGGCCGCTAGCACAGATACGCAGTATTTT. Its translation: CASSQDNGGRGAASTDTQYF.

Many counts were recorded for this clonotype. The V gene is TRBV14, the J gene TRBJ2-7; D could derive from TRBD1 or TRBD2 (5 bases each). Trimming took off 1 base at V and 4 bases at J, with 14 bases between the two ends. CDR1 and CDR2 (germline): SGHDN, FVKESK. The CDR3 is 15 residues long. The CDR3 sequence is CASSQAGQPIYEQYF. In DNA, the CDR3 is TGTGCCAGCAGCCAAGCGGGGCAGCCCATATACGAGCAGTACTTC.

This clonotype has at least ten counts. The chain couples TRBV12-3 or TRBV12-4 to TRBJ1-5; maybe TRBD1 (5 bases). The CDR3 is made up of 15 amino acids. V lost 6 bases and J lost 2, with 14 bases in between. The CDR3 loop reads CASSRRDGRNQPQHF. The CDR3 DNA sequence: TGTGCCAGCAGCCGTCGGGACGGCCGCAATCAGCCCCAGCATTTT.

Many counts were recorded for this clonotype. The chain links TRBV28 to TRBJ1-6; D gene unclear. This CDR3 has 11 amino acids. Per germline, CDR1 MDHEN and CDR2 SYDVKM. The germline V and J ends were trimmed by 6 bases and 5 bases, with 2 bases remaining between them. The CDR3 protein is CASRHNSPLHF. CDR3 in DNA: TGTGCCAGCAGGCATAATTCACCCCTCCACTTT.

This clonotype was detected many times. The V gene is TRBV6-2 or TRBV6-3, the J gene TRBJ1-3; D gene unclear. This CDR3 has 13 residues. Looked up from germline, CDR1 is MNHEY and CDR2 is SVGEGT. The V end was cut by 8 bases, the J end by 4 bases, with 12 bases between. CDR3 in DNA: TGTGCCAGCTCCTGGACTGGGGGAAACACCATATATTTT. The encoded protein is CASSWTGGNTIYF.

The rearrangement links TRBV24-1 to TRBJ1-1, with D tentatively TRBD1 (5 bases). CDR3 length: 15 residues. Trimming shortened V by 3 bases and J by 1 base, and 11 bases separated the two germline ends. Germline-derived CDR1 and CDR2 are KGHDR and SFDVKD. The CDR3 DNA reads TGTGCCACCAGTGATACGGGGCGGGGGAACACTGAAGCTTTCTTT. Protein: CATSDTGRGNTEAFF.

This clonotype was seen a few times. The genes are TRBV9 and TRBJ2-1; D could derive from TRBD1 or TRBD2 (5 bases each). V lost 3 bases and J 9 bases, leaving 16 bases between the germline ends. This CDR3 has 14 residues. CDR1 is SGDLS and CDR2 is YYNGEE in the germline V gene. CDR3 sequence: CASSAGLAFSEQFF. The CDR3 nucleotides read TGTGCCAGCAGCGCGGGGCTAGCTTTCAGTGAGCAGTTCTTC.

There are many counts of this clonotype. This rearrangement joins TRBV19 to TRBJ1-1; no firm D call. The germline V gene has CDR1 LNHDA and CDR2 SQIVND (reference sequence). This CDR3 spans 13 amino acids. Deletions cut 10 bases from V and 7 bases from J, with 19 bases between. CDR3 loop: CATIKSYRGEAFF. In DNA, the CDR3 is TGTGCCACCATAAAAAGCTATCGAGGTGAAGCTTTCTTT.

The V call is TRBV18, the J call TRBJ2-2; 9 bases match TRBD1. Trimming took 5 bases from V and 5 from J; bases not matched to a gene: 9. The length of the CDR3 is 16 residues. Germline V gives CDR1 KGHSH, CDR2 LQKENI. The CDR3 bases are TGTGCCAGCTCAATTCCGACAGGGGGTAGGACCGGGGAGCTGTTTTTT. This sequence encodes CASSIPTGGRTGELFF.

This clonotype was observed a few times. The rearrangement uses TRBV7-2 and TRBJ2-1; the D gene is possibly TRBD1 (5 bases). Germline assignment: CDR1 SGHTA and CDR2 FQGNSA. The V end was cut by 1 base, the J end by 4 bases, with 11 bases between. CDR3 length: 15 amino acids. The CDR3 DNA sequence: TGTGCCAGCAGCTTAGGGGCCCAGGGATACAATGAGCAGTTCTTC. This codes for CASSLGAQGYNEQFF.

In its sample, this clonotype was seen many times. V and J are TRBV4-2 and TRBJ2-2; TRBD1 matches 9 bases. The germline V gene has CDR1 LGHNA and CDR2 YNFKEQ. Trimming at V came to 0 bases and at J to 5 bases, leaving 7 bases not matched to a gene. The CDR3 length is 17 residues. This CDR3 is CASSQDLGQGRTGELFF. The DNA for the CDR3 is TGTGCCAGCAGCCAAGATTTGGGACAGGGCCGTACCGGGGAGCTGTTTTTT.

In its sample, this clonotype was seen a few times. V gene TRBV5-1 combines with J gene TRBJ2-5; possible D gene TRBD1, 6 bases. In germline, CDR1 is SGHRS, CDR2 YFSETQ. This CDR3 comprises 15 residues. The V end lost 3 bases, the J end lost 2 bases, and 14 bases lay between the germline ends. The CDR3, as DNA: TGCGCCAGCAGCTCCGGGACCCAGGGGCAAGAGACCCAGTACTTC. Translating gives CASSSGTQGQETQYF.

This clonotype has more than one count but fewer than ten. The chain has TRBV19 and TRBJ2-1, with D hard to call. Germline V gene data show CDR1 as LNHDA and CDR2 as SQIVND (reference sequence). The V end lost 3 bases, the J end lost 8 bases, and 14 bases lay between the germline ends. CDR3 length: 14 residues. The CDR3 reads CASSIGVAGDEQFF. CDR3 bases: TGTGCCAGTAGTATTGGGGTGGCAGGAGATGAGCAGTTCTTC.

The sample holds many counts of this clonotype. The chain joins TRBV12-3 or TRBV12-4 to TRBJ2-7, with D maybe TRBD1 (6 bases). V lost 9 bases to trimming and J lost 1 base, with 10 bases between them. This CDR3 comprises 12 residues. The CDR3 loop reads CASQGSSYEQYF. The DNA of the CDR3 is TGTGCCAGTCAGGGGTCTTCCTACGAGCAGTACTTC.

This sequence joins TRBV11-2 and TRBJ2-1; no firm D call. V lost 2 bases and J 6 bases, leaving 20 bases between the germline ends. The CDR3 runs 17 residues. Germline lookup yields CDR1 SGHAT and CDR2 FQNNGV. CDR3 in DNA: TGTGCCAGCAGCTTAATTGGCCAAGGGTCCACAATCAATGAGCAGTTCTTC. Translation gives CASSLIGQGSTINEQFF.